This record covers a single TCR beta chain. The entry originates in a study of CD8+ T cells in alopecia areata. Extraction of RNA preceded its reverse transcription into cDNA, which served as the sequencing template. The repertoire was sequenced with immunoSEQ multiplex PCR; TCRdb's copy has only in-frame clones and lacks some. Of tens of thousands of clones listed, roughly 51% are singletons. The CDR3 has 17 residues. The chain uses TRBV21-1 and TRBJ2-1; whether TRBD2, the table's D call, matches the DNA was not checked. TRBV21-1 counts as a pseudogene. The sequence derives from a human donor with alopecia areata. The sample taken for sequencing was NKG2D-high CD8+ T cells sorted from blood. This CDR3 is CASSPPIGESSYNEQFF. The CDR3 DNA reads as TGTGCCAGCAGCCCCCCGATCGGGGAAAGCTCCTACAATGAGCAGTTCTTC.